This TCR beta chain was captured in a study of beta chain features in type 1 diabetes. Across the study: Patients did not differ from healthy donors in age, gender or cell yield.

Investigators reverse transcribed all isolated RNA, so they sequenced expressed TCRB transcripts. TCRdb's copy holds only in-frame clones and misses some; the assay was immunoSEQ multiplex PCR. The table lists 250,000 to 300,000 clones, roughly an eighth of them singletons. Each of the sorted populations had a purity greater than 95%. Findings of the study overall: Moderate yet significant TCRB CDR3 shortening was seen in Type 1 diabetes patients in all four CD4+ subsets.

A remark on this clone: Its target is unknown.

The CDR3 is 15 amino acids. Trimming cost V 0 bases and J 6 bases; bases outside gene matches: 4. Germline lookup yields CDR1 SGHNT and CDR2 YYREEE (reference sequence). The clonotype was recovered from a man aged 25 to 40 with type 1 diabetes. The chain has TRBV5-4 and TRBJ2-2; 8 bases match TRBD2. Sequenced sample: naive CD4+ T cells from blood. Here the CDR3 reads CASSLGAGAPGELFF. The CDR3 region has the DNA TGTGCCAGCAGCTTGGGAGCGGGAGCACCCGGGGAGCTGTTTTTT.